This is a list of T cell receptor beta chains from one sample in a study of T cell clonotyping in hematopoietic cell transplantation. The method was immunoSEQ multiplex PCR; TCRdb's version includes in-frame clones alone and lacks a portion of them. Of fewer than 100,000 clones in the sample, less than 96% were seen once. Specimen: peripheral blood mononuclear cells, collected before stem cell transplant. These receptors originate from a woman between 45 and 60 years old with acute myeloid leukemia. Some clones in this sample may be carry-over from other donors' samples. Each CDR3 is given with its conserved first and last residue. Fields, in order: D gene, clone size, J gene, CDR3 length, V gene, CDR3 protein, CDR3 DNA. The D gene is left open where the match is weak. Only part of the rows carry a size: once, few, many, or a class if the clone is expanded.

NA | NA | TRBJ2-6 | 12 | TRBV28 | CASSLQGRVLTF | TGTGCCAGCAGCCTACAGGGCAGAGTCCTGACTTTC
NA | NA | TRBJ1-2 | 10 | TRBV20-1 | CSAPVIDHTF | TGCAGTGCTCCGGTGATCGACCACACCTTC
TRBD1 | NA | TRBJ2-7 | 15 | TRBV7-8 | CASSPRWDRGNEQYF | TGTGCCAGCAGCCCGAGATGGGACAGGGGCAACGAGCAGTACTTC
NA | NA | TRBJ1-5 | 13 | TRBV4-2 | CASSQDSGQPQHF | TGTGCCAGCAGCCAAGATTCCGGGCAGCCCCAGCATTTT
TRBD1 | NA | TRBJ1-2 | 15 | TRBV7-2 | CASSLRDSSNYGYTF | TGTGCCAGCAGCCTCCGGGACAGTAGTAACTATGGCTACACCTTC
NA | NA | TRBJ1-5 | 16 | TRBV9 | CASSVDSSYSNQPQHF | TGTGCCAGCAGCGTAGATTCTTCTTATAGCAATCAGCCCCAGCATTTT
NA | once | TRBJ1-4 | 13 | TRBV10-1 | CASRSGVAGKLFF | TGCGCCAGCAGGTCCGGGGTCGCTGGAAAACTGTTTTTT
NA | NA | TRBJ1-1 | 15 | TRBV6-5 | CASSYEGASGTEAFF | TGTGCCAGCAGTTACGAAGGCGCTTCGGGCACTGAAGCTTTCTTT
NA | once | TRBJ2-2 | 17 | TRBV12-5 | CASGLGFNYRVTGELFF | TGTGCTAGTGGTTTGGGATTCAACTATCGCGTAACCGGGGAGCTGTTTTTT
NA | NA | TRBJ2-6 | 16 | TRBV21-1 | CHCNPTYNSGANVLTF | TGTCACTGTAACCCAACCTATAACTCTGGGGCCAACGTCCTGACTTTC
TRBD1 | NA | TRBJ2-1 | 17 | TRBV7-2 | CASSSNYLGQGKGEQFF | TGTGCCAGCAGCTCCAATTACCTAGGACAGGGGAAGGGGGAGCAGTTCTTC
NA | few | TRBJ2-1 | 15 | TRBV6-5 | CAGAMGAGDYNEQFF | TGTGCCGGAGCTATGGGGGCAGGAGATTACAATGAGCAGTTCTTC
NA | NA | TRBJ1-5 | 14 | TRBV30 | CAWSVARSNQPQHF | TGTGCCTGGAGTGTCGCGCGTAGCAATCAGCCCCAGCATTTT
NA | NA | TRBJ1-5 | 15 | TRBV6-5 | CASSRGTDRLQPQHF | TGTGCCAGCAGTAGAGGGACGGACCGACTACAGCCCCAGCATTTT
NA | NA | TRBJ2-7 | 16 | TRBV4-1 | CASSQGTATSSYEQYF | TGCGCCAGCAGCCAAGGGACAGCCACCAGTTCCTACGAGCAGTACTTC
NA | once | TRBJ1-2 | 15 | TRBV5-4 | CASSLTGIADYGYTF | TGTGCCAGCAGCCTCACGGGGATCGCTGACTATGGCTACACCTTC
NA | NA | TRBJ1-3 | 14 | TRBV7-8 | CASSLTSSGNTIYF | TGTGCCAGCAGCTTAACGAGCTCTGGAAACACCATATATTTT
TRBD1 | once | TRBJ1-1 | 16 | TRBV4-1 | CASSRQQGAGNTEAFF | TGCGCCAGCAGCCGCCAACAGGGGGCAGGGAACACTGAAGCTTTCTTT
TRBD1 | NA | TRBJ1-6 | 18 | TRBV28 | CASSTVGTGWLGNSPLHF | TGTGCCAGCAGTACCGTTGGGACAGGGTGGTTGGGAAATTCACCCCTCCACTTT
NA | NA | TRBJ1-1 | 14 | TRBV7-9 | CASSKSTMNTEAFF | TGTGCCAGCAGCAAGAGTACCATGAACACTGAAGCTTTCTTT
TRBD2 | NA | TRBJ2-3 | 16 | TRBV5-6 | CASSLEGLAGLDTQYF | TGTGCCAGCAGCTTGGAGGGACTAGCGGGTTTAGATACGCAGTATTTT
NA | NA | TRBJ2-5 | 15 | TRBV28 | CASSPTWGPKETQYF | TGTGCCAGCAGCCCTACTTGGGGGCCCAAAGAGACCCAGTACTTC
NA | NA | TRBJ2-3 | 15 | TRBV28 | CASSSRGVHTDTQYF | TGTGCCAGCAGTTCTCGCGGGGTACACACAGATACGCAGTATTTT
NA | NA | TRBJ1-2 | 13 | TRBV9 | CASSVVGGYGYTF | TGTGCCAGCAGCGTCGTCGGGGGCTATGGCTACACCTTC
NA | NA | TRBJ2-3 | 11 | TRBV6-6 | CASASGDTQYF | TGTGCCAGCGCATCCGGAGATACGCAGTATTTT
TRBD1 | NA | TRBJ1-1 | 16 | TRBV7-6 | CASSSPTGLGHTEAFF | TGTGCCAGCAGCTCACCGACAGGGTTGGGGCACACTGAAGCTTTCTTT
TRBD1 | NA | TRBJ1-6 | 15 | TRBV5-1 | CASSPLQDRASPLHF | TGCGCCAGCAGCCCCCTCCAGGACAGGGCATCACCCCTCCACTTT
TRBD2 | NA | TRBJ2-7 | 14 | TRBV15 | CATSRREGPYEQYF | TGTGCCACCAGCAGGCGGGAGGGCCCCTACGAGCAGTACTTC
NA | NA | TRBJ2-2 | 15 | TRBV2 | CASKVGVGDTGELFF | TGTGCCAGCAAGGTGGGGGTTGGGGACACCGGGGAGCTGTTTTTT
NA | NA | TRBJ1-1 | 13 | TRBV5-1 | CASSLVRAAEAFF | TGCGCCAGCAGCTTGGTGAGGGCAGCTGAAGCTTTCTTT
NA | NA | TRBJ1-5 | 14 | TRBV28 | CASRGPSGDQPQHF | TGTGCCAGCAGGGGTCCCTCGGGCGATCAGCCCCAGCATTTT
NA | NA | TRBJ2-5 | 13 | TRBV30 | CAWSQGTVETQYF | TGTGCCTGGAGTCAGGGGACTGTGGAGACCCAGTACTTC
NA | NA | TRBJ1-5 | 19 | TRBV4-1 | CASSQEGGLRGPFNQPQHF | TGCGCCAGCAGCCAAGAGGGGGGCCTCCGGGGTCCCTTCAATCAGCCCCAGCATTTT
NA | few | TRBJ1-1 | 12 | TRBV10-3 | CAISPGGTEAFF | TGTGCCATCAGCCCCGGGGGTACTGAAGCTTTCTTT
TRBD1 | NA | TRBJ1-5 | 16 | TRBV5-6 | CASSHRGGQLNQPQHF | TGTGCCAGCAGCCATAGGGGGGGACAGCTCAATCAGCCCCAGCATTTT
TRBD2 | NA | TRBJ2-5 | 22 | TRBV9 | CASSVVGINRLAGGPQQETQYF | TGTGCCAGCAGCGTAGTTGGAATAAACCGTTTAGCGGGAGGGCCTCAGCAAGAGACCCAGTACTTC
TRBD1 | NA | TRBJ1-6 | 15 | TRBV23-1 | CASITTGQGNSPLHF | TGCGCCAGCATTACGACCGGACAGGGAAATTCACCCCTCCACTTT
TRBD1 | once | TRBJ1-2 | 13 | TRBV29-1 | CSGVGGQGGGYTF | TGCAGCGGTGTGGGGGGACAGGGGGGCGGCTACACCTTC
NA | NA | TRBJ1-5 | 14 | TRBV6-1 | CASSAQGNNQPQHF | TGTGCCAGCAGTGCGCAGGGTAACAATCAGCCCCAGCATTTT
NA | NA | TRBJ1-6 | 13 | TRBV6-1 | CASIRTGGSPLHF | TGTGCCAGCATCCGAACGGGGGGTTCACCCCTCCACTTT
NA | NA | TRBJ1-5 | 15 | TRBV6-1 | CASSEGRFREEPQHF | TGTGCCAGCAGTGAAGGTCGCTTCCGGGAGGAGCCCCAGCATTTT
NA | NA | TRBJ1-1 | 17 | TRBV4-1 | CASSQVRGRGPESEAFF | TGCGCCAGCAGCCAAGTTCGGGGGCGAGGGCCGGAATCTGAAGCTTTCTTT
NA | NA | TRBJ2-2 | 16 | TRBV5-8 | CASSLRLLSGTGELFF | TGTGCCAGCAGCTTGCGCCTGCTTTCGGGCACCGGGGAGCTGTTTTTT
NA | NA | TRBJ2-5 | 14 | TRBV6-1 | CASKTRGRQETQYF | TGTGCCAGCAAGACGCGAGGCCGCCAAGAGACCCAGTACTTC
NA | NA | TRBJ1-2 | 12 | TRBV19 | CASRAAAGGYTF | TGTGCCAGTAGAGCGGCAGCCGGTGGCTACACCTTC
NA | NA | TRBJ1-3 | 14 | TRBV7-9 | CASSLGRQGNTIYF | TGTGCCAGCAGCTTAGGTCGCCAGGGAAACACCATATATTTT
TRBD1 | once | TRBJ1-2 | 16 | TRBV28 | CASTAPGTGSSSGYTF | TGTGCCAGCACCGCCCCCGGGACAGGGAGCTCGAGTGGCTACACCTTC
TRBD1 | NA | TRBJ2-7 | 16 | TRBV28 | CASSLSGTGSSYEQYF | TGTGCCAGCAGTTTGTCCGGGACAGGGAGCTCCTACGAGCAGTACTTC
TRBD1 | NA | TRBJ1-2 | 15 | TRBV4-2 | CASSQGDRVGYGYTF | TGTGCCAGCAGCCAAGGGGACAGGGTTGGCTATGGCTACACCTTC
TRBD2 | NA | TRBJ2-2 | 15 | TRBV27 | CASRGLAGETGELFF | TGTGCCAGCAGAGGACTAGCGGGTGAGACCGGGGAGCTGTTTTTT
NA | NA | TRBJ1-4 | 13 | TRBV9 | CASSRWVDEKLFF | TGTGCCAGCAGCCGATGGGTGGACGAAAAACTGTTTTTT